The TCR beta chain described here comes from a study of T-cell memory formation after mild COVID-19. Whole-study results and caveats: CD4/CD8 balance characterized clones contracting day 15 to 85, and CD4+ skew characterized later expanders.

As regards this clonotype: Its antigen is unknown.

TCRdb re-analysed the 5' RACE reads in MiXCR, keeping a single row per CDR3 protein. This table has fewer than 600,000 distinct CDR3 sequences, approximately 21% appearing once. This CDR3 has 15 amino acids. With 5 bases removed from V and 1 base from J, the gap between germline ends came to 12 bases. Germline CDR1 and CDR2: LNHNV and YYDKDF (reference sequence). Sequenced sample: PBMCs or a T cell subset sorted from them (not recorded which). This rearrangement joins TRBV15 to TRBJ2-1, with a tentative D call TRBD2 (7 bases). The receptor's source is an adult woman who had mild COVID-19 (a few samples of this study predate the infection). Cell type and time point are not known. For the CDR3, the DNA is TGTGCCACCAGCGTAGAGGGGGGGTCCTACAATGAGCAGTTCTTC. Translated, it gives CATSVEGGSYNEQFF.